This TCR beta chain is from a study of shared clonotypes between healthy human individuals. Study-wide results and limits: It was expected that sequencing depth would affect clonotype sharing among donors.

All of the donors resided in Nashville, Tennessee, and each was a Caucasian adult. On this clone: Its antigen is unidentified.

The length of the CDR3 is 11 residues. CDR1 is MGHDK and CDR2 is SYGVNS in the germline V gene. Trimming removed 6 bases at V and 4 bases at J, with 7 bases between. The protocol was immunoSEQ multiplex PCR, while the TCRdb copy is restricted to in-frame clones and leaves out a portion. Of about 2.4 million clones in the sample, 93% are singletons; the top ten hold 0.35% to 0.45%. V is TRBV25-1 and J is TRBJ2-7; D not certain. The clonotype originates from a man between 18 and 35 years old in good health. Some clones in this sample may be carry-over from other donors' samples. Sequences were obtained from naive CD4+ T cells from PBMCs. Subset meaning: CD45RA+ positively selected. The CDR3: CASRYGYEQYF. CDR3 DNA sequence: TGTGCCAGCAGGTACGGTTACGAGCAGTACTTC.